This entry features one T cell receptor (beta chain) sequence. Its antigen is still unknown. These data are taken from a study of T cell repertoires in cytomegalovirus infection. Whole-study context: CMV infection together with matching HLA type was indicated by public TCR beta signatures.

A single record per CDR3 protein comes from TCRdb applying MiXCR to the reads. This sample has about 530,000 distinct CDR3 sequences, with more than 25% found just once. Study conclusions and caveats: It was HLA-C-restricted CMV-specific TCR beta clonotypes that dominated the response ex vivo. The cumulative frequency of public TCR beta families distinguished individuals who carried CMV together with the relevant HLA.

The receptor was derived from a human donor in good health (CMV status not recorded). Some clones in this sample may be carry-over from other donors' samples. The sequenced material came from PBMCs.

The DNA of the CDR3 is TGTGCCATCAGTGAGTCGAGGACCCCCTACGAGCAGTACGTC. Translating gives CAISESRTPYEQYV. The gene calls are TRBV10-3 and TRBJ2-7; no firm D call. Deletions cut 0 bases from V and 2 bases from J, with 8 bases between. CDR3 size: 14 residues. Germline assignment: CDR1 ENHRY and CDR2 SYGVKD.